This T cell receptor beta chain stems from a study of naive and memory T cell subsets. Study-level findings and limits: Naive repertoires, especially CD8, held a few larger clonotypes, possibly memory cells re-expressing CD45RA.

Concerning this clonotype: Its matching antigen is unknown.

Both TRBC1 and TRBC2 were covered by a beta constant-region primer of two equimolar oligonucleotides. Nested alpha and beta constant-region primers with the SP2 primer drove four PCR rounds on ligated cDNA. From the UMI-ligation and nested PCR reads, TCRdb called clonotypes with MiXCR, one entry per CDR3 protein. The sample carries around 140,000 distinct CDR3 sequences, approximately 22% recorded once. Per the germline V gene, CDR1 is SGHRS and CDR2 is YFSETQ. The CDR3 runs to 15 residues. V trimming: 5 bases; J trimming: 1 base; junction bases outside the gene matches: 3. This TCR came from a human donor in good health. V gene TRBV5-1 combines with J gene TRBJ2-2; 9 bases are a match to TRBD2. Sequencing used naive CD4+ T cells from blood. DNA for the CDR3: TGCGCCAGCAGATGGACTAGCGAGAACACCGGGGAGCTGTTTTTT. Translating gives CASRWTSENTGELFF.